This T cell receptor beta chain was documented in a study of shared clonotypes between healthy human individuals (dated by TCRdb to about 2020). For the wider study: The cohort included a few men and a couple of women between 18 and 49 years of age. To estimate repertoire size and how much clonotypes are shared between individuals, the study performed deep sequencing of blood TCR repertoires from a handful of healthy adults. Different laboratories and diverse techniques were used to prepare libraries and sequence TCR repertoires, to increase sequencing depth and limit assay-specific biases. For each donor, three plates each were used for CD4 naive and CD4 memory, two plates were used for CD8 naive, and one plate was used for CD8 memory. Between about 0.8 and 8.9 billion PBMCs per donor were obtained by leukapheresis. The paper's findings and limits, for the study overall: Incomplete sequencing was indicated by rarefaction of sorted-subset datasets, despite the large sequencing depth. Larger estimated clonotype richness was generally found for naive subsets than for memory subsets. When a handful of donors were compared, the shared fraction of clonotypes was 5% to 6.5% for naive CD4, 3.5% to 4% for naive CD8, 2.3% for memory CD4, and 0.3% to 0.5% for memory CD8. Compared with non-shared clonotypes, the clonotypes found in all four sorted-subset donors had higher generation probabilities. Because the study included only a small number of donors, the genetic and exposure-history diversity represented was limited. Pairwise subsampling indicated that sequencing depth was expected to affect the degree of clonotype sharing among donors. Only blood was sampled, and tissue TCR repertoires likely differ from those in blood.

Using the deep immunoSEQ assay, multiplex PCR amplified TCR CDR3 regions from genomic DNA. Extracted genomic DNA from each cell subset was distributed evenly across all wells of several immunoSEQ 96-well plates, and each plate was treated as a replicate. For sorted subsets, roughly 200 ng of genomic DNA, equivalent to 25,000 to 35,000 T cell genomes, went into each replicate PCR. Purified libraries were quantified with a Qubit 3.0 fluorometer, sized on a Bioanalyzer 2100, and re-quantified with the KAPA Library Quantification kit. A separate single-read 150-cycle Illumina NextSeq 550 flow cell was used to sequence each immunoSEQ 96-well plate. On the study's bioinformatics: Because the immunoSEQ output held only junctional sequences and lacked quality scores, the filtering could not match the filtering applied to full-length reads. Sequences were annotated with PyIR, a Python wrapper for IgBLAST v1.9, using IMGT germline references to assign V/J genes and CDR3. Reads were removed for weak V/J assignments (E-value above 1e-6), missing CDR3, stop codons, out-of-frame junctions, or ambiguous translated residues. V3J clonotypes were defined by identical inferred V gene, J gene, and CDR3 amino acid sequence. Percentage overlap between repertoires was calculated by dividing the number of shared unique clonotypes by the size of the smaller repertoire. Repertoire richness was assessed with RTK rarefaction, the Chao1 estimator, and Recon v2.1 estimates of unobserved clonotypes. Generation probabilities were computed with OLGA for all TCRbeta clonotypes obtained by the gDNA method from a few donors. Held by TCRdb, this immuneACCESS table contains in-frame sequences only and omits some clones. Under half of the omission traces to an unresolved V gene where checked; the cause of the rest is unknown. V and J calls and clone size are as listed in that table; D and trimming were resolved from the DNA. For this sample there are some 2,500,000 clones; around 93% appear just once. 0.3% to 0.45% of the sample lies in the top ten.

The donors were healthy, HIV-negative adults with no recently reported acute infections or vaccinations. Only Caucasian adults living in Nashville, Tennessee, USA were represented among the donors. CD4+ T cells were enriched by magnetic negative selection, after which naive cells were positively selected on CD45RA and the negative fraction was taken as the memory subset. Blood was collected by leukapheresis, and PBMCs were isolated by Ficoll-Histopaque density gradient centrifugation and then cryopreserved in liquid nitrogen vapor phase. Purity and quantity of every magnetically sorted T cell population were checked by analytical flow cytometry. Genomic DNA was isolated from each sorted fraction and quantified by UV absorbance on a Nanodrop 2000c. Turning to this clone: It lacks a known antigen. No much larger clonotype is one base removed from it; base qualities were not supplied.

CDR1 and CDR2 are read off the germline V gene as SNHLY and FYNNEI. Germline trimming: 7 bases from V, 2 bases from J; junction bases outside gene matches: 9. Measured from the cysteine to the phenylalanine, the CDR3 is 15 residues long. This entry keeps only the CDR3 DNA: 45 bases, framed from base 1. This clonotype originated in a man aged 18 to 29 in good health. Some clones in this sample may be carry-over from other donors' samples. Recombination connected TRBV2 to TRBJ2-5, with 8 central nucleotides matching TRBD1. Sequenced input: naive CD4+ T cells from PBMCs. Taken with the paper, the label for cell subset or site translates to: CD45RA+ positively selected. The sequenced DNA: TGTGCCAGCACTGGACAGGGCAACACACAAGAGACCCAGTACTTC. Its translation reads: CASTGQGNTQETQYF. The CDR3, completed at both ends by the reference TRBV2 and TRBJ2-5 genes, gives the full variable domain EPEVTQTPSHQVTQMGQEVILRCVPISNHLYFYWYRQILGQKVEFLVSFYNNEISEKSEIFDDQFSVERPDGSNFTLKIRSTKLEDSAMYFCASTGQGNTQETQYFGPGTRLLVL.